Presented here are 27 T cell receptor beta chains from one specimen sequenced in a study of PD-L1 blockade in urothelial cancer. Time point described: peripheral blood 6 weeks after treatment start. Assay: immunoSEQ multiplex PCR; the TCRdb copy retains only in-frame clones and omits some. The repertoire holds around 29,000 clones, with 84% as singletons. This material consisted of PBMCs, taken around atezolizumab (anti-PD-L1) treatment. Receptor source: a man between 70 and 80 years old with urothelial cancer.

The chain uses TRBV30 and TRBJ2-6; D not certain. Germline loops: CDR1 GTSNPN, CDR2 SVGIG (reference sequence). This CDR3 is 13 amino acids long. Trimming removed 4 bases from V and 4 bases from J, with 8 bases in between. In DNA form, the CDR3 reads TGTGCCTGGAACTCCCCCGGGGCCAACGTCCTGACTTTC. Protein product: CAWNSPGANVLTF.

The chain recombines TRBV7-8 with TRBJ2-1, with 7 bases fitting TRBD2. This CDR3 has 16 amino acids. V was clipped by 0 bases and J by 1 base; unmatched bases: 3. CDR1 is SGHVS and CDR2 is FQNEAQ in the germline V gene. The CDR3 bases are TGTGCCAGCAGCTTAGCGGGGCGGGAGTCCTACAATGAGCAGTTCTTC. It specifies CASSLAGRESYNEQFF.

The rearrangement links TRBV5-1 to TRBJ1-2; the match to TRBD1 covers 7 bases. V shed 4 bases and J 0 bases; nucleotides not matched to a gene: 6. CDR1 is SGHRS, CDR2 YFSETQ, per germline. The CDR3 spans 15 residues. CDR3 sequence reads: CASSTRQGANYGYTF. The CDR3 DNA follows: TGCGCCAGCAGCACCCGACAGGGCGCTAACTATGGCTACACCTTC. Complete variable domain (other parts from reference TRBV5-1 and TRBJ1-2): KAGVTQTPRYLIKTRGQQVTLSCSPISGHRSVSWYQQTPGQGLQFLFEYFSETQRNKGNFPGRFSGRQFSNSRSEMNVSTLELGDSALYLCASSTRQGANYGYTFGSGTRLTVV.

The CDR3 loop is CASSFSGKRGTQYF. In DNA form, the CDR3 reads TGTGCCAGCAGCTTTAGCGGTAAGCGGGGGACGCAGTATTTT. The rearrangement links TRBV12-1 to TRBJ2-3; the table calls TRBD2, which could not be checked here. TRBV12-1 is classified as a pseudogene. The length of the CDR3 is 14 residues.

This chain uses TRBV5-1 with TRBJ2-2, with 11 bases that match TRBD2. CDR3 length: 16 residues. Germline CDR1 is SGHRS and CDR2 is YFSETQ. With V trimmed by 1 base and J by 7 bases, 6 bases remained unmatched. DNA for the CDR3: TGCGCCAGCAGCTTGACTAGCGGGAGATTGGACGGGGAGCTGTTTTTT. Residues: CASSLTSGRLDGELFF. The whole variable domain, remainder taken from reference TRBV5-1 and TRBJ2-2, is KAGVTQTPRYLIKTRGQQVTLSCSPISGHRSVSWYQQTPGQGLQFLFEYFSETQRNKGNFPGRFSGRQFSNSRSEMNVSTLELGDSALYLCASSLTSGRLDGELFFGEGSRLTVL.

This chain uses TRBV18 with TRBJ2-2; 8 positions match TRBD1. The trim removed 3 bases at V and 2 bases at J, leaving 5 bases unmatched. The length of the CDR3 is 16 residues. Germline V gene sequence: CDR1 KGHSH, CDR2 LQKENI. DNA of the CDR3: TGTGCCAGCTCACCCCCAGGGGGCGCTAACACCGGGGAGCTGTTTTTT. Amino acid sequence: CASSPPGGANTGELFF. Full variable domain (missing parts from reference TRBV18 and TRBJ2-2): NAGVMQNPRHLVRRRGQEARLRCSPMKGHSHVYWYRQLPEEGLKFMVYLQKENIIDESGMPKERFSAEFPKEGPSILRIQQVVRGDSAAYFCASSPPGGANTGELFFGEGSRLTVL.

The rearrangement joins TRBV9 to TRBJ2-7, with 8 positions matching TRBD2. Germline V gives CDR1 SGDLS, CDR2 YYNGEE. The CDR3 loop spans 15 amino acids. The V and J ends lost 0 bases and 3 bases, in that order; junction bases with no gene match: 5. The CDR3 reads CASSVASGSVYEQYF. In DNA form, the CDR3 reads TGTGCCAGCAGCGTAGCCAGCGGGAGTGTCTACGAGCAGTACTTC.

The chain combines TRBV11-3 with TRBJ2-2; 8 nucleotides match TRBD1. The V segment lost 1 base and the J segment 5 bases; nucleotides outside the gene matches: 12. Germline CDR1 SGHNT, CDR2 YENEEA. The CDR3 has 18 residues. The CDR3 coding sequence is TGTGCCAGCAGCTTAGCGACCTCTTGGACAGGGTTGACCGGGGAGCTGTTTTTT. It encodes CASSLATSWTGLTGELFF.

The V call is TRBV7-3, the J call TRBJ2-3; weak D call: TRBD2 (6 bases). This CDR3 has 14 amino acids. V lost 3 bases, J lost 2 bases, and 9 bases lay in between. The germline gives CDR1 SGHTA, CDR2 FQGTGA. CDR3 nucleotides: TGTGCCAGCAGCTTCGGCGGGGCCACAGATACGCAGTATTTT. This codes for CASSFGGATDTQYF.

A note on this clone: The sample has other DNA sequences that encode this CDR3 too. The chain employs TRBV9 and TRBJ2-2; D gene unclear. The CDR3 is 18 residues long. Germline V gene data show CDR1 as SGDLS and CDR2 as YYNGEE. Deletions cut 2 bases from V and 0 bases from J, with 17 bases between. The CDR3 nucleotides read TGTGCCAGCAGCGTCTCGATCCGTCCCCACTCGAACACCGGGGAGCTGTTTTTT. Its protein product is CASSVSIRPHSNTGELFF.

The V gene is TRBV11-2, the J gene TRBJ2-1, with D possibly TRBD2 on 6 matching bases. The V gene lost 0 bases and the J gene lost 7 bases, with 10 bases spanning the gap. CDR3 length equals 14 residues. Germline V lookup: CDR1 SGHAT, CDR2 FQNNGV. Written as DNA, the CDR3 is TGTGCCAGCAGCTTAGATCACGGGAGAAATGAGCAGTTCTTC. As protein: CASSLDHGRNEQFF.

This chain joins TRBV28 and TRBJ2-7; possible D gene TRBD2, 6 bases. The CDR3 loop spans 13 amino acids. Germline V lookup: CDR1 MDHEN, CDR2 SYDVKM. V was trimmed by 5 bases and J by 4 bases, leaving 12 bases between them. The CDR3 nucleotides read TGTGCCAGCAGTGATTACCGGGGGTACGAGCAGTACTTC. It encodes CASSDYRGYEQYF.

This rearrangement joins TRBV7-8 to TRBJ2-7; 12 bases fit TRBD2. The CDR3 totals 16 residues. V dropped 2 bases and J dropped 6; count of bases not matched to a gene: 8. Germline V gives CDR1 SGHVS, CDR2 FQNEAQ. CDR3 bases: TGTGCCAGCAGCTTATTATCTAGCGGGAGGGCCAGCGAGCAGTACTTC. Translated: CASSLLSSGRASEQYF.

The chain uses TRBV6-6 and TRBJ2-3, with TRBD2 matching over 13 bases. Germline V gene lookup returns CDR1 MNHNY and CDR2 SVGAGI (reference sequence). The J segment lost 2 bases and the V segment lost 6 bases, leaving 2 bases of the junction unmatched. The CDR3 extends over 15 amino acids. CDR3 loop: CASSTSGGVTDTQYF. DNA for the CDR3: TGTGCCAGCAGCACTAGCGGGGGGGTCACAGATACGCAGTATTTT.

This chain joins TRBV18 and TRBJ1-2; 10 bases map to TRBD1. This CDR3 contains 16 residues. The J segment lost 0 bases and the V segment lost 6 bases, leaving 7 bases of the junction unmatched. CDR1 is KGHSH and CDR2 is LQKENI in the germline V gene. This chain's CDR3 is CASSSTGGSTNYGYTF. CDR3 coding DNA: TGTGCCAGCTCGTCGACAGGGGGCTCAACTAACTATGGCTACACCTTC.

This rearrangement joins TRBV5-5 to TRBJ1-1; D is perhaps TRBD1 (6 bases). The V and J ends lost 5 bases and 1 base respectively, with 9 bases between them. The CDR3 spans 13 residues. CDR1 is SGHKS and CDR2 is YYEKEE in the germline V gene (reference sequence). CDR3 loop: CASSNRANTEAFF. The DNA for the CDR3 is TGTGCCAGCAGTAACAGGGCGAACACTGAAGCTTTCTTT.

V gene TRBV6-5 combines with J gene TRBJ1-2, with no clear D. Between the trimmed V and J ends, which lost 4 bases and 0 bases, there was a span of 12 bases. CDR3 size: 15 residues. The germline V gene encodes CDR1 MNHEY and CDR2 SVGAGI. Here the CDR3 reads CASSSRGLSNYGYTF. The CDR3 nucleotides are TGTGCCAGCAGTTCTAGAGGCCTATCTAACTATGGCTACACCTTC.

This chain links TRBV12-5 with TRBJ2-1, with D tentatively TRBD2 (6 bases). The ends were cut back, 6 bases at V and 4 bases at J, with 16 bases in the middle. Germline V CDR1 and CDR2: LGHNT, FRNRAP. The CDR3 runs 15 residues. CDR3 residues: CASGIGRDHYNEQFF. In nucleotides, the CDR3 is TGTGCTAGTGGGATTGGGCGGGATCATTACAATGAGCAGTTCTTC. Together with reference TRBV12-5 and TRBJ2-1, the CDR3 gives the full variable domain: DARVTQTPRHKVTEMGQEVTMRCQPILGHNTVFWYRQTMMQGLELLAYFRNRAPLDDSGMPKDRFSAEMPDATLATLKIQPSEPRDSAVYFCASGIGRDHYNEQFFGPGTRLTVL.

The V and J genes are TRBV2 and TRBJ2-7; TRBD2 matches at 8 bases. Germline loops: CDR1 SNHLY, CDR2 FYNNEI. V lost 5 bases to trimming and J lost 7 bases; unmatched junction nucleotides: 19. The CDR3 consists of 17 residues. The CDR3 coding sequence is TGTGCCAGCAGTAGGCCAAGGGAAATGACTAGCGCCTTGGAGCAGTACTTC. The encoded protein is CASSRPREMTSALEQYF.

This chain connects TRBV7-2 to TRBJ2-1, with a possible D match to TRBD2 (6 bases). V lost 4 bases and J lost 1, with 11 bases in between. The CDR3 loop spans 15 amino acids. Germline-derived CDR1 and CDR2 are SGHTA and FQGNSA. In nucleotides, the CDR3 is TGTGCCAGCAGCTCTGAGCGGGCTTCCTACAATGAGCAGTTCTTC. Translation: CASSSERASYNEQFF. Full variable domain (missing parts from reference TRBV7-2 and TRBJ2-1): GAGVSQSPSNKVTEKGKDVELRCDPISGHTALYWYRQSLGQGLEFLIYFQGNSAPDKSGLPSDRFSAERTGGSVSTLTIQRTQQEDSAVYLCASSSERASYNEQFFGPGTRLTVL.

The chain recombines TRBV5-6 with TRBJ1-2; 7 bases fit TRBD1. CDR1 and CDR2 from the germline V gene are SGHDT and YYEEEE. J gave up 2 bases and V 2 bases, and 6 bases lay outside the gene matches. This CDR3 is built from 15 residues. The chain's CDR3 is CASSLTGVGNYGYTF. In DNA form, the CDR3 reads TGTGCCAGCAGCTTAACAGGGGTTGGGAACTATGGCTACACCTTC. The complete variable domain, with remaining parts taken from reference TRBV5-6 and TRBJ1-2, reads DAGVTQSPTHLIKTRGQQVTLRCSPKSGHDTVSWYQQALGQGPQFIFQYYEEEERQRGNFPDRFSGHQFPNYSSELNVNALLLGDSALYLCASSLTGVGNYGYTFGSGTRLTVV.

The CDR3: CASSQVRMVSYYTF. For the CDR3, the DNA is TGCGCCAGCAGCCAAGTGAGGATGGTCAGTTACTACACCTTC. This chain connects TRBV4-1 to TRBJ1-2, with D unclear. V lost 1 base and J lost 10, with 16 bases in between. Germline values: CDR1 MGHRA, CDR2 YSYEKL. The CDR3 runs 14 residues.

The CDR3 DNA follows: TGTGCCAGCAGCCATGGGCGTCAAGTGAAACCGTACAATGAGCAGTTCTTC. It is translated as CASSHGRQVKPYNEQFF. This rearrangement joins TRBV7-9 to TRBJ2-1; D is ambiguous. Trimming took 5 bases from V and 4 from J, leaving 21 bases between them. Germline V lookup: CDR1 SEHNR, CDR2 FQNEAQ (reference sequence). The CDR3 has 17 amino acids.

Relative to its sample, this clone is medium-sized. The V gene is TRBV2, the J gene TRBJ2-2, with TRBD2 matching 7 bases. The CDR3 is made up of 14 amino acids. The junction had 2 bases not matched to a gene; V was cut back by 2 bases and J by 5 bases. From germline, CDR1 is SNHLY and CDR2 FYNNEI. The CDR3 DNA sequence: TGTGCCAGCAGTGAAATCGGGGGGACCGGGGAGCTGTTTTTT. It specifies CASSEIGGTGELFF.

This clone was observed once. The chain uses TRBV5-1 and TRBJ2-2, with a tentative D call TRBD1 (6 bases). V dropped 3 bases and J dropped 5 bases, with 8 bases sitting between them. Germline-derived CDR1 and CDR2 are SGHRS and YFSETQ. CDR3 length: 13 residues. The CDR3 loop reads CASSSGQTGELFF. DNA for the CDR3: TGCGCCAGCAGCTCTGGACAGACCGGGGAGCTGTTTTTT.

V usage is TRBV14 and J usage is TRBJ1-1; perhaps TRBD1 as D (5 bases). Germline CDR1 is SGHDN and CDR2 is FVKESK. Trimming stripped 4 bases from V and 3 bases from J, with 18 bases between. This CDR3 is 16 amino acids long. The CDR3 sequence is CASSRHTGKWDTEAFF. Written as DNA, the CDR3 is TGTGCCAGCAGCCGGCACACAGGCAAATGGGACACTGAAGCTTTCTTT. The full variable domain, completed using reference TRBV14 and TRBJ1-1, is EAGVTQFPSHSVIEKGQTVTLRCDPISGHDNLYWYRRVMGKEIKFLLHFVKESKQDESGMPNNRFLAERTGGTYSTLKVQPAELEDSGVYFCASSRHTGKWDTEAFFGQGTRLTVV.

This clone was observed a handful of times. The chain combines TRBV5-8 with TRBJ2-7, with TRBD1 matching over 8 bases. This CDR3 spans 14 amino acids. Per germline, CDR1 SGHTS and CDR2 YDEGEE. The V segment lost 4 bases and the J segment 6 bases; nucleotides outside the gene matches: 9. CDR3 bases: TGTGCCAGCAGCCCCCGGACAGGGTACCGCGAGCAGTACTTC. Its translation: CASSPRTGYREQYF.